This T cell receptor (beta chain) was sequenced in a study of blood T cell repertoires in COVID-19. Donors were grouped by their self-reported clinical history. Germline CDR1 reads SGHRS; CDR2 reads YFSETQ. CDR3 length: 15 residues. The V end lost 3 bases, the J end lost 6 bases, and 18 bases lay between the germline ends. Profiled with immunoSEQ multiplex PCR; TCRdb holds only in-frame clones, not every one. The sample holds approximately 200,000 clones; approximately 92% are singletons and the top ten take approximately 3.8%. Sequencing was performed on PBMCs or T cells enriched from blood (not recorded which). The chain has TRBV5-1 and TRBJ1-1; no definite D call. The clonotype originates from a woman younger than 35 in a cohort exposed to, infected with or recovered from COVID-19 (not recorded which). CDR3: CASSSRPGERSEAFF. The DNA for the CDR3 is TGCGCCAGCAGCTCACGCCCGGGAGAGAGATCTGAAGCTTTCTTT.